This paragraph covers one T cell receptor beta chain sequence. This clonotype was detected many times. What antigen it recognizes has not been identified. Nothing much larger sits one base from this clone, and base qualities are not available. The sample originates from a study of T cells in Graves' hyperthyroidism and ophthalmopathy (dated by TCRdb to between 2018 and 2021). Regarding the study in general: Peripheral blood samples were taken at initial diagnosis, before any treatment was given. According to the paper, TCR Vbeta CDR3 sequencing was carried out on around 140 peripheral blood samples, which came from approximately 43 ophthalmopathy, 70 to 80 hyperthyroidism and around 17 progressor patients. Prospective prediction of ophthalmopathy was tested in an independent validation cohort of approximately 19 hyperthyroidism patients and roughly 16 patients who later progressed to ophthalmopathy. In addition, the study compared T-cell repertoires in thyroid tissue and in blood from several Graves' hyperthyroidism patients. Following sampling, methimazole starting at 30 mg daily was given to hyperthyroidism patients, and high-dose intravenous methylprednisolone was given to ophthalmopathy patients. A discovery cohort of roughly 96 patients, roughly 40 with Graves' ophthalmopathy and under 60 with stable Graves' hyperthyroidism, was used to find distinguishing TCR V-J signatures. For training and testing, the roughly 97 patients in the discovery cohort were randomly divided in a 7:3 ratio. What the authors observed across the whole study: Sample size was not statistically predetermined, and blinding of investigators to group allocation was not performed. In validation, the model predicted progression to ophthalmopathy a median of 6.5 months before onset, with approximately 68% sensitivity and roughly 79% specificity. Most expanded thyroid clonotypes (frequency above 0.001) were also found in blood, which suggests that blood repertoires may mirror thyroid immune responses. Ophthalmopathy was separated from stable hyperthyroidism by a 13 V-J signature model, with approximately 85% sensitivity and approximately 81% specificity obtained in cross-validation and 80%/75% obtained in testing.

A patient counted as having stable Graves' hyperthyroidism if no progression to ophthalmopathy occurred over 18 months of follow-up. Hyperthyroidism patients were aged 18 to 65 years and newly diagnosed, with disease duration of less than 2 months. The study excluded patients with uncontrolled infections, other autoimmune diseases, pregnancy or lactation. Diagnoses were based on clinical symptoms, serum thyroxine and TRAb, thyroid ultrasound and orbital computed tomography. PBMCs were separated from roughly 10 ml of fresh peripheral blood using Ficoll-Paque density gradient centrifugation. Trizol reagent was used to extract total RNA, and RNA quality was then checked on an Agilent 2100 Bioanalyzer. Amplification of TCR beta CDR3 regions was carried out from RNA transcripts. The TCR CDR3 was subjected to a first round of RT-PCR using the HTBI primer set and the Qiagen OneStep RT-PCR kit. The libraries were constructed in a second round of multiplex PCR and then size-selected and purified. Libraries were sequenced paired-end with 100 bp reads on an Illumina HiSeq2000. Under the source paper's analysis protocol: SOAPnuke was used to process the raw data, removing reads that contained adapters or uncalled bases, had a mean Phred below 15, or lacked an exact match to the constant primer or identifier. High-quality paired reads were merged with COPE v1.2.5, and unique nucleotide sequences were defined as clonotypes. Clonotypes were aligned to IMGT TRBV, TRBD and TRBJ reference segments using MiTCR v1.1. Only V-J combinations with frequency above 0.0001, covering approximately 99% of repertoires, were analysed. The TCS score was defined as the ratio of F50 (clonal expansion) to E x V (chaos), calculated using BLOSUM62-based TCRdist between CDR3 peptides within each V-J. Welch's t-statistics and random forest reduced just over 500 V-J features to 13, which were used in a naive Bayes classifier (R e1071). TCRdb handled the public reads itself, with Q25 trimming in fastp and clone calling in MiXCR, and kept productive beta chains. Identical CDR3 protein sequences are pooled into one entry, listed with their most common genes and DNA. The V and J calls follow TCRdb's processing rather than the paper's. Within this sample are about 480,000 distinct CDR3 sequences, with over 13% of them counted one time only. The ten top clones hold roughly 17% of the sample.

The germline V gene gives CDR1 as MNHNS and CDR2 as SASEGT. The CDR3 numbers 14 residues from cysteine through phenylalanine. The DNA shown is the 42-base CDR3, in frame from base 1. The junction shows trimming of 5 bases on V and 6 bases on J, plus 16 bases between the germline ends. The sequence came from a woman between 18 and 30 years old with Graves' hyperthyroidism. The sequenced material came from blood. The V and J genes are TRBV6-1 and TRBJ1-2; the D gene is perhaps TRBD1, from 5 matching bases. The DNA reads as follows: TGTGCCAGCAGTTCCGGGAGGGGTGTGCATGGCTACACCTTC. Its protein product is CASSSGRGVHGYTF.